This TCR beta chain was observed in a study of cytomegalovirus exposure and HLA in healthy donors. The study's findings and limits: Follow-up analysis later connected one missense variant in DCLRE1C with trimming of TCR beta V- and J-genes.

Trimming left V 3 bases short and J 2 bases short, with 19 bases between. Germline loops: CDR1 SQVTM, CDR2 ANQGSEA. The CDR3 is made up of 16 amino acids. Worth noting for this clone: What it recognizes is unknown.

Primers for the PCR totalled 60 Vbeta and 13 Jbeta. Clones were sequenced by immunoSEQ multiplex PCR, and TCRdb holds only the in-frame ones, with some missing. The table has roughly 150,000 clones, about 75% seen once. The clonotype comes from a woman aged 25 to 39 in good health and CMV-seronegative. Sequenced input: PBMCs. The chain joins TRBV29-1 to TRBJ2-5, with D tentatively TRBD1 (6 bases). CDR3 nucleotide sequence: TGCAGCGTTGAGGGGGCACAGGGTTCATATCAAGAGACCCAGTACTTC. Protein: CSVEGAQGSYQETQYF.